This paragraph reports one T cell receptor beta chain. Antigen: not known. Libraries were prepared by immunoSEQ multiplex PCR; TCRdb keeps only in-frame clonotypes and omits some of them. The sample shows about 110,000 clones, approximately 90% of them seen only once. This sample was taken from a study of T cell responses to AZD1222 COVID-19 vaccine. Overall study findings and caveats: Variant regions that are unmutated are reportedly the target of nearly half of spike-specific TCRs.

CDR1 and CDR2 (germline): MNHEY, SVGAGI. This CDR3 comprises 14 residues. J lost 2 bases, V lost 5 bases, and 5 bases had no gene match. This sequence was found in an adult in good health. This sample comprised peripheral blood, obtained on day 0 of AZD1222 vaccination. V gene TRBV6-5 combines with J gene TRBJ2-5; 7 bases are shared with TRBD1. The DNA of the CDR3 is TGTGCCAGCAGTCCCCGACAGGGTCAAGAGACCCAGTACTTC. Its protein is CASSPRQGQETQYF.